What follows are 7 T cell receptor beta chains derived from one specimen sequenced in a study of T cells in Graves' hyperthyroidism and ophthalmopathy. The source material, RNA transcripts, was used to amplify TCR beta CDR3 regions. HTBI primers were the set used in a first-round RT-PCR of the TCR CDR3. TCRdb independently ran MiXCR on the multiplex PCR reads; one entry per CDR3 protein. The table has 550,000 to 700,000 distinct CDR3 sequences, roughly 14% seen once; the top ten hold roughly 4.5%. Sequencing was done on a sample of blood. The source of these receptors is a woman in her thirties or forties with Graves' ophthalmopathy.

This clonotype was detected only a few times. The chain employs TRBV5-1 and TRBJ2-2, with D hard to call. Per the germline V gene, CDR1 is SGHRS and CDR2 is YFSETQ. Trimming shortened V by 3 bases and J by 5 bases, and 11 bases separated the two germline ends. The CDR3 consists of 14 residues. The CDR3 DNA reads TGCGCCAGCAGCTCCTCAAGGTGGACCGGGGAGCTGTTTTTT. Translating gives CASSSSRWTGELFF. The full variable domain, its missing parts supplied by reference TRBV5-1 and TRBJ2-2, is KAGVTQTPRYLIKTRGQQVTLSCSPISGHRSVSWYQQTPGQGLQFLFEYFSETQRNKGNFPGRFSGRQFSNSRSEMNVSTLELGDSALYLCASSSSRWTGELFFGEGSRLTVL.

The chain is built from TRBV2 and TRBJ2-7; TRBD2 matches at 7 bases. J lost 4 bases, V lost 2 bases, and 14 bases had no gene match. Germline V gene data show CDR1 as SNHLY and CDR2 as FYNNEI. The CDR3 runs to 17 residues. This CDR3 reads CASSEPNSGEGAYEQYF. The DNA of the CDR3 is TGTGCCAGCAGTGAACCCAATTCTGGGGAGGGAGCTTACGAGCAGTACTTC.

This clonotype came up many times. The V gene is TRBV12-3 or TRBV12-4, the J gene TRBJ1-2; a possible D gene is TRBD1 (6 bases). The CDR3 spans 13 residues. The V end was cut by 6 bases, the J end by 4 bases, with 12 bases between. CDR3 protein: CASRADRPYGYTF. The CDR3 bases are TGTGCCAGCAGGGCTGACAGGCCCTATGGCTACACCTTC.

This clonotype was seen only a few times. The chain carries TRBV14 and TRBJ2-7, with 10 bases matching TRBD2. There are 18 residues in the CDR3. Germline V gene data show CDR1 as SGHDN and CDR2 as FVKESK. With V trimmed by 4 bases and J by 2 bases, 14 bases remained unmatched. The CDR3 DNA reads as TGTGCCAGCAGCCGATTAGAACTAGCGGGAAAAGAAACCTACGAGCAGTACTTC. Its protein is CASSRLELAGKETYEQYF.

At least ten counts were recorded for this clonotype. This rearrangement joins TRBV10-3 to TRBJ2-7, with 10 bases that match TRBD1. V lost 5 bases and J lost 2; bases outside the gene matches: 6. There are 15 residues in the CDR3. Germline CDR1 reads ENHRY; CDR2 reads SYGVKD. The CDR3 protein is CAISTPGQGTYEQYF. The CDR3 DNA is TGTGCCATCAGTACTCCGGGACAGGGGACCTACGAGCAGTACTTC.

There are many counts of this clonotype. The rearrangement links TRBV7-2 to TRBJ1-2, with a possible D match to TRBD1 (6 bases). Germline lookup yields CDR1 SGHTA and CDR2 FQGNSA. CDR3 length: 13 residues. V was trimmed by 2 bases and J by 8 bases, leaving 12 bases between them. For the CDR3, the DNA is TGTGCCAGCAGCTTATCAGGGGTTGACGGCTACACCTTC. Translating it yields CASSLSGVDGYTF.

This clonotype has a count of ten or more. The chain carries TRBV19 and TRBJ1-2, with unresolved D. Trimming left V 3 bases short and J 8 bases short, with 16 bases between. The CDR3 is made up of 14 amino acids. Germline CDR1 LNHDA, CDR2 SQIVND (reference sequence). This chain's CDR3 is CASSIIEASVGYTF. CDR3 nucleotide sequence: TGTGCCAGTAGTATCATAGAGGCGTCCGTGGGCTACACCTTC.